This T cell receptor beta chain is from a study of T cells after yellow fever vaccination. Overall study results and limits: Reappearance after the booster was seen for most primary-vaccination clones, at 95% to 96% CD4 and around 90% CD8. Researchers report a weaker secondary response that nonetheless peaked faster, day 5 versus 15. FACS-sorted repertoires could harbor abundant contaminating bulk-population clonotypes.

Conversion of TCR transcripts into cDNA relied on 5'RACE template switching, which added a universal primer site and UMIs. A single record per CDR3 protein comes from TCRdb applying MiXCR to the 5' RACE reads. The table has hundreds of thousands of distinct CDR3 sequences, 17% seen once. In the case of this clonotype: Antigen unknown.

The clonotype was recovered from a man younger than 35 who received the YFV17D yellow fever vaccine. The sample was PBMCs, taken 5 days after the first yellow fever vaccination.

CDR3 DNA: TGTGCCAGCAGCTTGGCTTTGGGGGGCCTCCTCACAGATACGCAGTATTTT. It specifies CASSLALGGLLTDTQYF. J is TRBJ2-3 and V is TRBV5-6, with D perhaps matching TRBD1 or TRBD2 (6 bases each). This CDR3 has 17 amino acids. Germline-derived CDR1 and CDR2 are SGHDT and YYEEEE. Trimming pared 0 bases from V and 2 bases from J, leaving 16 bases between.